This T cell receptor beta chain originates from a study of response to subunit inactivated influenza vaccine. Points from the study as a whole: Authors suggested few new T cells are recruited by each seasonal influenza vaccination.

This clonotype was seen more than once but under ten times. Its cognate antigen is unknown. TCRdb re-called the RT-PCR reads through MiXCR, storing one row per CDR3 protein. The sample carries fewer than 350,000 distinct CDR3 sequences, 21% recorded once. The germline V gene has CDR1 MDHEN and CDR2 SYDVKM. Trimming stripped 6 bases from V and 1 base from J, with 12 bases between. The CDR3 is 14 residues long. The material sequenced was PBMCs from blood, taken less than 22 months after vaccination. The receptor comes from a man in his fifties or sixties who received an inactivated influenza vaccine. The rearrangement uses TRBV28 and TRBJ1-1; D remains unclear. CDR3 amino acids: CASRAGPSNTEAFF. In DNA form, the CDR3 reads TGTGCCAGCAGGGCCGGGCCCTCGAACACTGAAGCTTTCTTT.